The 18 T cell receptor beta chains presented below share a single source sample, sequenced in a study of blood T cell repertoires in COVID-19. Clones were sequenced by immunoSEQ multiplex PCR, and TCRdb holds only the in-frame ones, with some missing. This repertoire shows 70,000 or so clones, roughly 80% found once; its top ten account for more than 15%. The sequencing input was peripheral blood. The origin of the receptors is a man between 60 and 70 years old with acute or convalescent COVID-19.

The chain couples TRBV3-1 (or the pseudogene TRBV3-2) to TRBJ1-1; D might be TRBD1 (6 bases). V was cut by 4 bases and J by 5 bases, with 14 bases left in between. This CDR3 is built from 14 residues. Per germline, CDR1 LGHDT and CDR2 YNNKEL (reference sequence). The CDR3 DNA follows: TGTGCCAGCAGCCTCCGGGACATTGGGACTGAAGCTTTCTTT. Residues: CASSLRDIGTEAFF.

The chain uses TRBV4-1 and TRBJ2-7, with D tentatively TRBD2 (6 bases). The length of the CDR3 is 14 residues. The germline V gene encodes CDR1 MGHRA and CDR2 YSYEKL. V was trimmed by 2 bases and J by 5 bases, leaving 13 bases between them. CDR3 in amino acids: CASSQLRGFDEQYF. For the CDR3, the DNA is TGCGCCAGCAGCCAATTGCGGGGTTTCGACGAGCAGTACTTC.

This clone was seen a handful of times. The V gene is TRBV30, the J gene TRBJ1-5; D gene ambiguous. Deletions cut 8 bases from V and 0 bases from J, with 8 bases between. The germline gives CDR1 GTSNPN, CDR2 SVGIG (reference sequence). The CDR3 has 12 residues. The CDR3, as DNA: TGTGCCAGCGGACGTAGCAATCAGCCCCAGCATTTT. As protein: CASGRSNQPQHF.

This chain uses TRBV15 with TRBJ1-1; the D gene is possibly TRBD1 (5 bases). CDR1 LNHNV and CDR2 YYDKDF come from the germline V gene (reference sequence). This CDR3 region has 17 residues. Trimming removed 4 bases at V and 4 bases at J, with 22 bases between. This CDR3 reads CATSMPQLAGSGTEAFF. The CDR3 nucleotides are TGTGCCACCAGCATGCCCCAGTTGGCAGGGTCTGGCACTGAAGCTTTCTTT.

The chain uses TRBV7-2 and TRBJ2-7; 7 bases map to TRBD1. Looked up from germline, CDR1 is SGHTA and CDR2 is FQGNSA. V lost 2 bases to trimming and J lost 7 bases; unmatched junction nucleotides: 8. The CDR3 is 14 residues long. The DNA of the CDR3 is TGTGCCAGCAGCTTACAGACAGGGCCGCGGGAGCAGTACTTC. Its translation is CASSLQTGPREQYF.

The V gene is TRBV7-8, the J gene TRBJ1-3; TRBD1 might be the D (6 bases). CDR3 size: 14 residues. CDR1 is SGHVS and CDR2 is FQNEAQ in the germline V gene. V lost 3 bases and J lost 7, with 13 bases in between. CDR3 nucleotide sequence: TGTGCCAGCAGCTTGAGACAGGACCGCAACACCATATATTTT. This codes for CASSLRQDRNTIYF.

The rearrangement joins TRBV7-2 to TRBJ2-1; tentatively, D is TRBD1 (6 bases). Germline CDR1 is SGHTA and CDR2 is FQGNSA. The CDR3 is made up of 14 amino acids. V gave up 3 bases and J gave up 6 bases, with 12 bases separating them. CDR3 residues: CASSFGQNVNEQFF. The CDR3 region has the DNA TGTGCCAGCAGCTTTGGACAGAACGTCAATGAGCAGTTCTTC.

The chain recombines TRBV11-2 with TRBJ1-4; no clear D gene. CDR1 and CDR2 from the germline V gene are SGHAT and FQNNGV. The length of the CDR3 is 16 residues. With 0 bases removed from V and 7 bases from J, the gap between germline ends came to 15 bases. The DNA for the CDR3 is TGTGCCAGCAGCTTAGATCTCCCCTCGGGAGGTGAAAAACTGTTTTTT. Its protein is CASSLDLPSGGEKLFF.

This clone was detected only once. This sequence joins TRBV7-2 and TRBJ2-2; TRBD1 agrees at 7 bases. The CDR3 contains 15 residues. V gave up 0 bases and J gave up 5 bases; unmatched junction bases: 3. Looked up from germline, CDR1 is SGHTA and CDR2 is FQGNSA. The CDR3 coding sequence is TGTGCCAGCAGCTTAGCGACAGGGTTTACCGGGGAGCTGTTTTTT. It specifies CASSLATGFTGELFF.

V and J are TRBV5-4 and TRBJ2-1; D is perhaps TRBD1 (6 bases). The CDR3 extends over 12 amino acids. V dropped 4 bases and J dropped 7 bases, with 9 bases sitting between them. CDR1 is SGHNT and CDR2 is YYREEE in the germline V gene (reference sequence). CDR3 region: CASSKTGNEQFF. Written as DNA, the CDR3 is TGTGCCAGCAGCAAGACAGGTAATGAGCAGTTCTTC. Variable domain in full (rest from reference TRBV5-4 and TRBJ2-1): ETGVTQSPTHLIKTRGQQVTLRCSSQSGHNTVSWYQQALGQGPQFIFQYYREEENGRGNFPPRFSGLQFPNYSSELNVNALELDDSALYLCASSKTGNEQFFGPGTRLTVL.

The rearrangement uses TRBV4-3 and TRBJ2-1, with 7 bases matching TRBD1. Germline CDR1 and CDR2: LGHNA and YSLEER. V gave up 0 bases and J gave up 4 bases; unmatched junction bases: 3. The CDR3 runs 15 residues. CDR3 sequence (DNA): TGCGCCAGCAGCCAAGAGGGGACAGATTACAATGAGCAGTTCTTC. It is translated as CASSQEGTDYNEQFF.

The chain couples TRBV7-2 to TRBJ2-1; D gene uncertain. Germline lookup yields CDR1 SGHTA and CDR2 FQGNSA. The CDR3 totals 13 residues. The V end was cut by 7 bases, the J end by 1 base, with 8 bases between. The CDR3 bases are TGTGCCAGCAACTCACAGTCCTACAATGAGCAGTTCTTC. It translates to CASNSQSYNEQFF.

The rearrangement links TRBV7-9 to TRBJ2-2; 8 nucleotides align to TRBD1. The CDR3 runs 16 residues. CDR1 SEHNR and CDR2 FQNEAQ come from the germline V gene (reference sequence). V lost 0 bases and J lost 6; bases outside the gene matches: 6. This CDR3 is CASSLARQGHAGELFF. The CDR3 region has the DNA TGTGCCAGCAGCTTAGCGAGACAGGGGCATGCCGGGGAGCTGTTTTTT.

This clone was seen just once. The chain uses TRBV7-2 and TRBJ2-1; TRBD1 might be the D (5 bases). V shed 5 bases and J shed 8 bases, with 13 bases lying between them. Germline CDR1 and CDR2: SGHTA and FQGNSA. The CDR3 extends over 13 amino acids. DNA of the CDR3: TGTGCCAGCAGCCATGACTGGGGCTATGAGCAGTTCTTC. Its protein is CASSHDWGYEQFF.

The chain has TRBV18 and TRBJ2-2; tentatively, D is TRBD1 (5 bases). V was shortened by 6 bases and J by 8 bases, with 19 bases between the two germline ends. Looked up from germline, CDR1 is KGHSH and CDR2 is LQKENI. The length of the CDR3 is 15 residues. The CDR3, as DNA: TGTGCCAGCTCCGTCAATGCACAGGCGACTGGGGAGCTGTTTTTT. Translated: CASSVNAQATGELFF.

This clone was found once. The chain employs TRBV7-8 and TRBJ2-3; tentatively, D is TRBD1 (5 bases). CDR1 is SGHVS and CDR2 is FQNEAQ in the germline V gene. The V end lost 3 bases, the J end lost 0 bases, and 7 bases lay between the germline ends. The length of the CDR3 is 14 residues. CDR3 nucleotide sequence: TGTGCCAGCAGCTTGTCAGGGAGCACAGATACGCAGTATTTT. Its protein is CASSLSGSTDTQYF.

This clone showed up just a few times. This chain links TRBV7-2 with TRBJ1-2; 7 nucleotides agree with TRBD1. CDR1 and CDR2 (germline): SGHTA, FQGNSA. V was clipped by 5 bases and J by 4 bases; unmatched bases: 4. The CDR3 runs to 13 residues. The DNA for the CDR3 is TGTGCCAGCAGCCGGGACAGAGTCTATGGCTACACCTTC. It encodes CASSRDRVYGYTF.

In DNA form, the CDR3 reads TGTGCCATCAGTGGGGACAATCCCTCAGAGACCCAGTACTTC. It yields the protein CAISGDNPSETQYF. This chain joins TRBV10-3 and TRBJ2-5, with D possibly being TRBD1 (6 bases). V lost 4 bases, J lost 4 bases, and 13 bases lay in between. CDR1 and CDR2 from the germline V gene are ENHRY and SYGVKD. The CDR3 length is 14 residues.